This TCR beta chain comes out of a study of blood T cell repertoires in COVID-19. The overall study: The origin of the acute and convalescent COVID-19 samples was the United States, Italy and Spain. PBMCs, B-cell-depleted T cells, or T cells provided the cDNA or gDNA that made up the material.

CDR1 is KGHSH and CDR2 is LQKENI in the germline V gene. The ends were cut back, 6 bases at V and 5 bases at J, with 16 bases in the middle. The CDR3 consists of 14 residues. Data came from immunoSEQ multiplex PCR; TCRdb stores just in-frame clones and leaves some out. The sample comprises around 160,000 clones, around 80% of which are singletons, and approximately 3.6% rests with the top ten. The study assigned cohorts using participant-reported clinical history. This chain links TRBV18 with TRBJ1-1; possibly TRBD1 for D (5 bases). What was sequenced was PBMCs or T cells enriched from blood (not recorded which). The TCR was taken from a woman aged 60-75 years who had recovered from COVID-19. Here the CDR3 DNA reads TGTGCCAGCTCCCCCCAGGGTCAGGTTACTGAAGCTTTCTTT. This gives the protein CASSPQGQVTEAFF.